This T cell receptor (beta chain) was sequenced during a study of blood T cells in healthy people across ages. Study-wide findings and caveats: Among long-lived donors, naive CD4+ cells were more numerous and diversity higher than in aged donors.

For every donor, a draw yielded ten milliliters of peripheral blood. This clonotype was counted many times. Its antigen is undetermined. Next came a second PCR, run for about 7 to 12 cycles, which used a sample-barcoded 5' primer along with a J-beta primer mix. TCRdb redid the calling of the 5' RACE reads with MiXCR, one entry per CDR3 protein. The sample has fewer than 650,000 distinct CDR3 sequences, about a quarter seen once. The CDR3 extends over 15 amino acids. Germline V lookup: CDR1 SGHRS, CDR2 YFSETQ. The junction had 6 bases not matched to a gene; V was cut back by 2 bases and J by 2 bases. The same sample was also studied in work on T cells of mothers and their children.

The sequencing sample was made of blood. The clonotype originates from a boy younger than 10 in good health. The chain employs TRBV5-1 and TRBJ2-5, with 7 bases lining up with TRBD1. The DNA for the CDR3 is TGCGCCAGCAGCTTCCAGACAGGGCCACAAGAGACCCAGTACTTC. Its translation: CASSFQTGPQETQYF. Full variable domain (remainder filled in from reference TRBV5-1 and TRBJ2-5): KAGVTQTPRYLIKTRGQQVTLSCSPISGHRSVSWYQQTPGQGLQFLFEYFSETQRNKGNFPGRFSGRQFSNSRSEMNVSTLELGDSALYLCASSFQTGPQETQYFGPGTRLLVL.